The 17 T cell receptor beta chains given below trace back to one sample, sequenced in a study of identifying expanded T cells in peripheral blood. Method: immunoSEQ multiplex PCR; TCRdb's copy keeps in-frame clones and lacks some. The sample consists of 120,000 or so clones, over 65% of them appearing once. The sequenced material came from blood. All receptors derive from a person aged 18-70 years in good health.

The rearrangement links TRBV7-9 to TRBJ1-1, with D perhaps TRBD1 (5 bases). CDR3 length equals 17 residues. V was pared by 0 bases and J by 6 bases, with 20 bases between. Germline V gene data show CDR1 as SEHNR and CDR2 as FQNEAQ (reference sequence). CDR3 coding DNA: TGTGCCAGCAGCTTAGCCGGGACCCTAGGGGTAGGGGCTGAAGCTTTCTTT. Translation: CASSLAGTLGVGAEAFF. The whole variable domain, filled in from reference TRBV7-9 and TRBJ1-1, reads DTGVSQNPRHKITKRGQNVTFRCDPISEHNRLYWYRQTLGQGPEFLTYFQNEAQLEKSRLLSDRFSAERPKGSFSTLEIQRTEQGDSAMYLCASSLAGTLGVGAEAFFGQGTRLTVV.

The chain carries TRBV6-1 and TRBJ1-6, with a tentative D call TRBD1 (5 bases). The length of the CDR3 is 15 residues. V gave up 7 bases and J gave up 8 bases, with 18 bases separating them. Germline V lookup: CDR1 MNHNS, CDR2 SASEGT. The CDR3 DNA reads TGTGCCAGCAAGGGAGCGCGGGGGATTCATTCACCCCTCCACTTT. It encodes CASKGARGIHSPLHF.

The chain recombines TRBV5-6 with TRBJ2-3; the match to TRBD2 covers 10 bases. The trim removed 8 bases at V and 2 bases at J, leaving 8 bases unmatched. CDR1 and CDR2 (germline): SGHDT, YYEEEE. This CDR3 is 15 amino acids long. Here the CDR3 DNA reads TGTGCCAGGTTATCTAGCGGGGGCCACACAGATACGCAGTATTTT. It yields the protein CARLSSGGHTDTQYF.

The chain has TRBV18 and TRBJ2-1, with TRBD1 matching over 8 bases. The length of the CDR3 is 13 residues. Germline CDR1 reads KGHSH; CDR2 reads LQKENI. Germline trimming cut 6 bases from V and 10 bases from J; bases unmatched to any gene: 8. The CDR3 sequence is CASSHDRGGEQFF. CDR3 DNA: TGTGCCAGCTCCCATGACAGGGGCGGCGAGCAGTTCTTC.

This clone appeared once. This chain connects TRBV5-6 to TRBJ2-7; 9 bases are shared with TRBD2. Germline V gives CDR1 SGHDT, CDR2 YYEEEE. The V and J ends lost 3 bases and 4 bases, in that order; junction bases with no gene match: 8. The CDR3 is made up of 15 amino acids. The CDR3 bases are TGTGCCAGCAGCTCGATTGGCGGGGGGGCGTACGAGCAGTACTTC. Protein: CASSSIGGGAYEQYF.

This clone was seen just once. This rearrangement joins TRBV28 to TRBJ1-2, with unresolved D. The V gene lost 11 bases and the J gene lost 7 bases, with 17 bases spanning the gap. The CDR3 runs to 12 residues. CDR1 MDHEN and CDR2 SYDVKM come from the germline V gene. The DNA of the CDR3 is TGTGCCGCCGGCGGAGACCTAGTTGGCTACACCTTC. Its translation is CAAGGDLVGYTF.

This rearrangement joins TRBV2 to TRBJ1-4, with D hard to call. The germline V and J ends were trimmed by 10 bases and 4 bases, with 16 bases remaining between them. The CDR3 is 14 residues long. CDR1 and CDR2 from the germline V gene are SNHLY and FYNNEI. CDR3 bases: TGTGCCACAAGTGTGGGCTTTAGTAATGAAAAACTGTTTTTT. Amino acids: CATSVGFSNEKLFF.

A few counts support this clone. The chain carries TRBV27 and TRBJ1-5; D is unclear. The germline V gene has CDR1 MNHEY and CDR2 SMNVEV (reference sequence). The V end lost 0 bases, the J end lost 7 bases, and 10 bases lay between the germline ends. This CDR3 has 14 amino acids. In nucleotides, the CDR3 is TGTGCCAGCAGTTTATCAGGGAACGAACAGCCCCAGCATTTT. Translating it yields CASSLSGNEQPQHF.

This chain links TRBV15 with TRBJ2-1, with 8 bases identical to TRBD1. The ends lost 1 base at V and 7 bases at J; junction bases unmatched: 3. Germline loops: CDR1 LNHNV, CDR2 YYDKDF (reference sequence). This CDR3 contains 14 residues. The CDR3 region has the DNA TGTGCCACCAGCAGAGGGCAGGGGGCAAATGAGCAGTTCTTC. Translation gives CATSRGQGANEQFF.

This chain connects TRBV9 to TRBJ2-7; D gene unclear. CDR1 and CDR2 (germline): SGDLS, YYNGEE. The CDR3 contains 13 residues. Trimming removed 3 bases at V and 4 bases at J, with 11 bases between. DNA of the CDR3: TGTGCCAGCAGCGCATCCTTGGGTTACGAGCAGTACTTC. Translating gives CASSASLGYEQYF.

The V call is TRBV5-6, the J call TRBJ2-1, with D perhaps matching TRBD2 (6 bases). V lost 4 bases, J lost 9 bases, and 8 bases lay in between. There are 11 residues in the CDR3. Germline V gene data show CDR1 as SGHDT and CDR2 as YYEEEE. The CDR3 is CASSRGTEQFF. The CDR3 bases are TGTGCCAGCAGCCGGGGGACTGAGCAGTTCTTC.

The genes are TRBV11-2 and TRBJ1-2; maybe TRBD1 (5 bases). V was shortened by 3 bases and J by 7 bases, with 12 bases between the two germline ends. The germline V gene has CDR1 SGHAT and CDR2 FQNNGV. This CDR3 spans 13 amino acids. The CDR3 reads CASSFQGRIGYTF. CDR3 in DNA: TGTGCCAGCAGCTTTCAGGGAAGGATTGGCTACACCTTC.

V and J are TRBV6-1 and TRBJ2-7; 8 bases are shared with TRBD1. The CDR3 contains 16 residues. CDR1 and CDR2 (germline): MNHNS, SASEGT. The J segment lost 2 bases and the V segment lost 3 bases, leaving 9 bases of the junction unmatched. The CDR3 DNA reads TGTGCCAGCAGTGATGGGGCGGGACAGGCCGCCTACGAGCAGTACTTC. Amino acid sequence: CASSDGAGQAAYEQYF.

V is TRBV6-1 and J is TRBJ1-5; the D is unclear. The CDR3 runs 14 residues. Germline CDR1 MNHNS, CDR2 SASEGT. V was clipped by 8 bases and J by 0 bases, with 11 bases between them. CDR3 DNA: TGTGCCAGCTCCATAGCGGCTAGCAATCAGCCCCAGCATTTT. The encoded protein is CASSIAASNQPQHF.

The CDR3 loop reads CASSDRRRSYNEQFF. CDR3 nucleotide sequence: TGTGCCAGCAGTGACCGCAGGCGTTCCTACAATGAGCAGTTCTTC. The gene calls are TRBV7-3 and TRBJ2-1, with D hard to call. CDR1 is SGHTA, CDR2 FQGTGA, per germline. The CDR3 sequence is 15 residues long. The ends were cut back, 6 bases at V and 1 base at J, with 13 bases in the middle. Combining the CDR3 with reference TRBV7-3 and TRBJ2-1 gives the whole variable domain GAGVSQTPSNKVTEKGKYVELRCDPISGHTALYWYRQSLGQGPEFLIYFQGTGAADDSGLPNDRFFAVRPEGSVSTLKIQRTERGDSAVYLCASSDRRRSYNEQFFGPGTRLTVL.

The V gene is TRBV25-1, the J gene TRBJ1-6, with 9 bases matching TRBD1. The CDR3 is 15 amino acids. V lost 6 bases and J lost 10; bases outside the gene matches: 10. Per germline, CDR1 MGHDK and CDR2 SYGVNS. The CDR3 sequence is CASSSAGQGRSPLHF. For the CDR3, the DNA is TGTGCCAGCAGCAGTGCGGGACAGGGAAGATCACCCCTCCACTTT.

The CDR3 sequence is CASSPGDLNTEAFF. DNA for the CDR3: TGCGCCAGCAGCCCAGGGGATCTGAACACTGAAGCTTTCTTT. The rearrangement uses TRBV5-1 and TRBJ1-1; weak D call: TRBD1 (6 bases). The ends were cut back, 4 bases at V and 0 bases at J, with 10 bases in the middle. The CDR3 runs 14 residues. Germline lookup yields CDR1 SGHRS and CDR2 YFSETQ. Complete variable domain (other parts from reference TRBV5-1 and TRBJ1-1): KAGVTQTPRYLIKTRGQQVTLSCSPISGHRSVSWYQQTPGQGLQFLFEYFSETQRNKGNFPGRFSGRQFSNSRSEMNVSTLELGDSALYLCASSPGDLNTEAFFGQGTRLTVV.